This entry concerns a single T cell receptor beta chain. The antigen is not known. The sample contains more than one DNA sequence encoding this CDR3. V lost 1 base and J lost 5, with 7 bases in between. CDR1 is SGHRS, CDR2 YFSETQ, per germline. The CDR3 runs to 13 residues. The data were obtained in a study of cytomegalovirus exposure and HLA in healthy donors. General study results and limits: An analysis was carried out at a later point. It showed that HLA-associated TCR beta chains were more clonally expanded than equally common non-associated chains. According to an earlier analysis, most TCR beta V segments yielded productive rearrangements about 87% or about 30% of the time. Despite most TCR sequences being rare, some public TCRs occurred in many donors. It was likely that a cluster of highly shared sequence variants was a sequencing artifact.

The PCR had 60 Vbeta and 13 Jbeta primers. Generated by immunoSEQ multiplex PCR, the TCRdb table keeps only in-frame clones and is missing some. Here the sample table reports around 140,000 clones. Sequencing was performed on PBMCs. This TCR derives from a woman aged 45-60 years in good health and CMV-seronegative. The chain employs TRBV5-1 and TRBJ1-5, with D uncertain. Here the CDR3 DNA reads TGCGCCAGCAGCTTGAACCGGGATCAGCCCCAGCATTTT. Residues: CASSLNRDQPQHF.